This TCR beta chain was retrieved from a study of T cell responses to AZD1222 COVID-19 vaccine. Overall study findings and caveats: Females made up more of the donors, who were largely white British, and clonal diversity may have come out too low. AZD1222 recipients seropositive at baseline numbered only 5 or 6.

Per germline, CDR1 MGHRA and CDR2 YSYEKL. This CDR3 contains 17 residues. Trimming cost V 3 bases and J 7 bases; bases outside gene matches: 12. Comment on this clone: What it recognizes is unknown.

TCRdb's copy holds only in-frame clones and misses some; the assay was immunoSEQ multiplex PCR. This sample has tens of thousands of clones; about 88% occur once, and the top ten carry less than 3.5%. The TCR sequence derives from an adult in good health. The sample here was peripheral blood, taken on day 0 of AZD1222 vaccination. V and J are TRBV4-1 and TRBJ1-6; TRBD1 agrees at 7 bases. This chain's CDR3 is CASSHISSTGMNSPLHF. CDR3 bases: TGCGCCAGCAGCCACATCTCCTCGACAGGGATGAATTCACCCCTCCACTTT.